This T cell receptor beta chain was obtained from a study of T-cell reconstitution after alpha-beta-depleted transplantation in children. Study-wide results and limits: Reportedly, alpha-beta T cells present about two months post-transplant originated from several hundred expanded clones of graft origin. Diversity and T-cell counts at one year after transplant derived mostly from new T cells.

The CDR3 has 14 residues. Germline V gives CDR1 SGDLS, CDR2 YYNGEE. V lost 4 bases and J lost 7, with 14 bases in between. This clonotype was recorded at least ten times. The target antigen is unknown. Construction of the TCRbeta library involved unique molecular identifiers. TCRdb re-derived calls from the PCR reads in MiXCR, one entry per CDR3 protein. Here the sample spans some 200,000 distinct CDR3 sequences, approximately 8.4% being singletons. This sequence originates from a male patient under 10 years old who had a stem cell transplant for acute myeloid leukemia, so the T cells may come from the graft donor. The rearrangement links TRBV9 to TRBJ2-2, with unresolved D. The specimen was PBMCs, mostly from graft donor cells, collected 360 days after TCRalphabeta/CD19-depleted stem cell transplant. DNA for the CDR3: TGTGCCAGCAGCCCCCTTGAGGCCAACGGGGAGCTGTTTTTT. Amino acids: CASSPLEANGELFF.